One sample yielded the 6 T cell receptor beta chains listed below, sequenced in a study of cytomegalovirus exposure and HLA in healthy donors. PCR primers comprised 60 Vbeta and 13 Jbeta primers. The table came from immunoSEQ multiplex PCR; TCRdb's copy has only in-frame clones and leaves some out. The sample gives some 140,000 clones, 65% to 80% of which show up once; roughly 4.2% is in the top ten. Sequencing was performed on PBMCs. Receptors originate from a woman between 40 and 55 years old in good health and CMV-seronegative.

This clone was observed a few times. This chain links TRBV5-1 with TRBJ2-2; 8 bases are shared with TRBD1. Germline trimming cut 4 bases from V and 6 bases from J; bases unmatched to any gene: 11. CDR1 and CDR2 (germline): SGHRS, YFSETQ. The CDR3 is 16 residues long. The CDR3 DNA sequence: TGCGCCAGCAGCCGGAGGACAGGGCTAGGAGCCGGGGAGCTGTTTTTT. Translated: CASSRRTGLGAGELFF.

The chain couples TRBV7-9 to TRBJ1-2; D possibly corresponds to TRBD1 (6 bases). The V and J ends lost 0 bases and 8 bases respectively, with 16 bases between them. Germline lookup yields CDR1 SEHNR and CDR2 FQNEAQ (reference sequence). This CDR3 has 15 residues. Here the CDR3 reads CASSLALEGVRGYTF. For the CDR3, the DNA is TGTGCCAGCAGCTTAGCGCTCGAGGGGGTGCGAGGCTACACCTTC.

The V and J genes are TRBV18 and TRBJ1-3; 9 nucleotides align to TRBD1. Germline CDR1 is KGHSH and CDR2 is LQKENI. The CDR3 consists of 15 residues. The V and J ends lost 8 bases and 3 bases, in that order; junction bases with no gene match: 8. CDR3 sequence: CASAEQGALGNTIYF. The CDR3 bases are TGTGCCAGCGCTGAACAGGGGGCACTTGGAAACACCATATATTTT. The full variable domain, completed using reference TRBV18 and TRBJ1-3, is NAGVMQNPRHLVRRRGQEARLRCSPMKGHSHVYWYRQLPEEGLKFMVYLQKENIIDESGMPKERFSAEFPKEGPSILRIQQVVRGDSAAYFCASAEQGALGNTIYFGEGSWLTVV.

This clone is categorized as medium-sized (0.01 to 0.1%). The V gene is TRBV6-1, the J gene TRBJ2-1; TRBD2 aligns across 8 bases. The germline CDR1 and CDR2 sequences are MNHNS and SASEGT. Unmatched junction bases numbered 10, after V lost 6 bases and J lost 6 bases. The CDR3 totals 15 residues. DNA for the CDR3: TGTGCCAGCAGCTCCGTCGGGGGGGCTGGCAATGAGCAGTTCTTC. Translation: CASSSVGGAGNEQFF.

The chain joins TRBV25-1 to TRBJ2-1; the match to TRBD1 covers 9 bases. Germline CDR1 MGHDK, CDR2 SYGVNS. The V segment lost 1 base and the J segment 5 bases; nucleotides outside the gene matches: 6. CDR3 length equals 16 residues. The CDR3 DNA reads as TGTGCCAGCAGTGAATCCGGGACAGGGTACGACAATGAGCAGTTCTTC. Residues: CASSESGTGYDNEQFF.

This clone was counted a few times. V gene TRBV4-2 combines with J gene TRBJ2-1; a possible D gene is TRBD1 (5 bases). Germline V lookup: CDR1 LGHNA, CDR2 YNFKEQ. V was pared by 3 bases and J by 8 bases, with 20 bases between. The CDR3 is made up of 16 amino acids. CDR3 sequence: CASSQSLLVRGDEQFF. In DNA, the CDR3 is TGTGCCAGCAGCCAGTCCCTCCTGGTTAGGGGCGATGAGCAGTTCTTC.